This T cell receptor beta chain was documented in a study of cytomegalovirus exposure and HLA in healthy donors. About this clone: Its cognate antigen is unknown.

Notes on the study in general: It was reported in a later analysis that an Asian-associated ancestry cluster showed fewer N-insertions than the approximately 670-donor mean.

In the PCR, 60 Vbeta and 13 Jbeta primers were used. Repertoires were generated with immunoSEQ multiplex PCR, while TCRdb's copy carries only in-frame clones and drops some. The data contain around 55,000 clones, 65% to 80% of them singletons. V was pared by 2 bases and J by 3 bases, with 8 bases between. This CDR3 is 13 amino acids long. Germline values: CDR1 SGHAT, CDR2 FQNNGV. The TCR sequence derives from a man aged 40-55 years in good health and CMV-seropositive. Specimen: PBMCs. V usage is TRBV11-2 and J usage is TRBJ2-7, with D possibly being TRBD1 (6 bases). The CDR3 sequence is CASSLIRGYEQYF. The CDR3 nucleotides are TGTGCCAGCAGCTTAATCAGGGGCTACGAGCAGTACTTC.